A selection of T cell receptor beta chains follows, all from one sample in a study of siplizumab effects on memory and regulatory T cells. Sequenced by immunoSEQ multiplex PCR; TCRdb stores in-frame clones only, minus some. The repertoire has tens of thousands of clones, approximately 79% of them found once; the top ten carry approximately 0.38%. The sequencing sample was made of memory CD4+ T cells sorted from blood. These TCRs come from a human donor in good health. Each CDR3 is given with its conserved first and last residue. Each record gives: J gene, D gene, V gene, clone size, CDR3 protein, CDR3 DNA. The D gene is left open where the match is weak. Not every row has a clone size; where given, it reads once, few, many or a size class.

>TRBJ1-1|TRBD1|TRBV10-1|few
CASRRTGNTEAFF
TGCGCCAGTAGAAGGACAGGGAACACTGAAGCTTTCTTT
>TRBJ2-5|.|TRBV28|.
CASRAGKETQYF
TGTGCCAGCAGGGCAGGGAAAGAGACCCAGTACTTC
>TRBJ1-3|.|TRBV15|.
CATSPSAGSTIYF
TGTGCCACCAGCCCTTCGGCGGGGAGCACCATATATTTT
>TRBJ2-5|TRBD1|TRBV6-5|few
CASRRQGRGQETQYF
TGTGCCAGCAGACGACAGGGAAGGGGCCAAGAGACCCAGTACTTC
>TRBJ2-5|.|TRBV29-1|.
CSVDGRESQYF
TGCAGCGTTGATGGAAGAGAGAGCCAGTACTTC
>TRBJ2-3|TRBD1|TRBV4-1|.
CASSPGQGADTQYF
TGCGCCAGCAGCCCGGGACAGGGGGCAGATACGCAGTATTTT
>TRBJ2-2|.|TRBV7-2|.
CASSLYSTNTGELFF
TGTGCCAGCAGCTTATATAGTACGAACACCGGGGAGCTGTTTTTT
>TRBJ1-1|.|TRBV27|.
CASSLISGNTEAFF
TGTGCCAGCAGTTTAATTTCGGGGAACACTGAAGCTTTCTTT
>TRBJ1-2|.|TRBV18|.
CASSLQSGGAGYAGYTF
TGTGCCAGCTCACTTCAGTCGGGGGGCGCTGGTTATGCCGGCTACACCTTC
>TRBJ1-4|.|TRBV11-2|.
CASSLVKDEKLFF
TGTGCCAGCAGCTTAGTGAAGGATGAAAAACTGTTTTTT
>TRBJ1-1|.|TRBV10-2|.
CASRETGRTTEAFF
TGCGCCAGCAGGGAGACAGGTCGTACCACTGAAGCTTTCTTT
>TRBJ1-1|TRBD1|TRBV4-2|.
CASSQSGTGRTPEAFF
TGTGCCAGCAGCCAATCAGGGACAGGGCGAACCCCTGAAGCTTTCTTT
>TRBJ1-1|.|TRBV2|.
CASSESRSNTEAFF
TGTGCCAGCAGTGAGAGCCGGTCGAACACTGAAGCTTTCTTT
>TRBJ1-5|.|TRBV7-2|once
CASSDFNQPQHF
TGTGCCAGCAGCGATTTTAATCAGCCCCAGCATTTT
>TRBJ2-7|.|TRBV5-1|.
CASSSAGMREQYF
TGCGCCAGCAGCTCTGCAGGCATGAGGGAGCAGTACTTC
>TRBJ2-5|TRBD1|TRBV9|.
CASSTTGERSQETQYF
TGTGCCAGCAGTACGACAGGGGAAAGGTCGCAAGAGACCCAGTACTTC
>TRBJ1-2|TRBD1|TRBV5-1|.
CASSLTGQGYGYTF
TGCGCCAGCAGCTTGACCGGACAGGGCTATGGCTACACCTTC
>TRBJ2-5|TRBD2|TRBV19|.
CASSPQRGETQYF
TGTGCCAGTAGTCCCCAGCGGGGTGAGACCCAGTACTTC
>TRBJ2-3|TRBD2|TRBV7-2|.
CASSRAGGGITDTQYF
TGTGCCAGCAGCCGCGCCGGCGGGGGGATTACAGATACGCAGTATTTT
>TRBJ2-7|.|TRBV7-2|.
CASSPSYVMASYEQYF
TGTGCCAGCAGCCCTTCCTATGTAATGGCTTCCTACGAGCAGTACTTC
>TRBJ2-3|.|TRBV5-6|.
CASSLEGTDTQYF
TGTGCCAGCAGCTTGGAGGGCACAGATACGCAGTATTTT
>TRBJ2-4|.|TRBV7-2|.
CASSALSGERNIQYF
TGTGCCAGCAGCGCTCTTTCCGGGGAGAGAAACATTCAGTACTTC
>TRBJ2-2|TRBD1|TRBV18|.
CASSLQGQGNTGELFF
TGTGCCAGCTCACTACAAGGACAGGGGAACACCGGGGAGCTGTTTTTT
>TRBJ2-5|.|TRBV18|once
CASSEDRLETQYF
TGTGCCAGCTCAGAGGACAGACTTGAGACCCAGTACTTC
>TRBJ1-1|.|TRBV30|.
CAWRPGPGTEAFF
TGTGCCTGGAGGCCAGGGCCGGGCACTGAAGCTTTCTTT
>TRBJ1-2|TRBD1|TRBV12-5|.
CASGSGQSNYGYTF
TGTGCTAGTGGTTCGGGACAGTCCAACTATGGCTACACCTTC
>TRBJ2-3|.|TRBV5-1|.
CASSTPRGDTQYF
TGCGCCAGCAGCACCCCCAGGGGTGATACGCAGTATTTT
>TRBJ2-7|TRBD2|TRBV28|.
CASRSTVAGLAGRSSYEQYF
TGTGCCAGCAGAAGTACTGTCGCAGGACTAGCGGGGAGGAGCTCCTACGAGCAGTACTTC
>TRBJ2-5|TRBD2|TRBV6-5|.
CASSYPGLAGKTQYF
TGTGCCAGCAGTTACCCGGGACTAGCGGGTAAGACCCAGTACTTC
>TRBJ2-5|.|TRBV7-6|.
CASSPTQGTQYF
TGTGCCAGCAGCCCCACCCAAGGGACCCAGTACTTC
>TRBJ1-1|TRBD1|TRBV5-5|.
CASSLVPGQGEAFF
TGTGCCAGCAGCCTCGTCCCGGGACAGGGCGAAGCTTTCTTT
>TRBJ2-2|.|TRBV7-2|.
CASSRRSGPITGELFF
TGTGCCAGCAGCCGACGGTCGGGTCCGATCACCGGGGAGCTGTTTTTT
>TRBJ1-4|.|TRBV18|.
CASSPPRGNEKLFF
TGTGCCAGCTCACCGCCCAGGGGTAATGAAAAACTGTTTTTT
>TRBJ1-6|.|TRBV10-2|.
CASRGWGNSPLHF
TGCGCCAGCAGGGGGTGGGGCAATTCACCCCTCCACTTT
>TRBJ2-7|TRBD1|TRBV11-1|.
CASSLARTGMLYEQYF
TGTGCCAGCAGCTTAGCCCGGACAGGGATGCTGTACGAGCAGTACTTC
>TRBJ1-2|.|TRBV28|.
CASSLGGADSLYGYTF
TGTGCCAGCAGTTTGGGGGGTGCTGACAGTCTCTATGGCTACACCTTC
>TRBJ2-1|TRBD2|TRBV7-3|few
CASSLTNRLAAEQFF
TGTGCCAGCAGCTTAACCAACCGACTAGCGGCTGAGCAGTTCTTC
>TRBJ1-5|.|TRBV19|.
CASRNTGYNQPQHF
TGTGCCAGTAGGAATACAGGGTACAATCAGCCCCAGCATTTT
>TRBJ2-7|.|TRBV7-2|.
CASTLLGVGGEQYF
TGTGCCAGCACCCTCCTCGGGGTGGGTGGCGAGCAGTACTTC
>TRBJ2-1|.|TRBV15|once
CATSRGPTLGNNEQFF
TGTGCCACCAGCAGAGGACCGACTCTCGGCAACAATGAGCAGTTCTTC
>TRBJ1-4|TRBD1|TRBV5-1|.
CASSPTTGGLTNEKLFF
TGCGCCAGCAGCCCCACGACAGGGGGATTAACTAATGAAAAACTGTTTTTT
>TRBJ1-4|.|TRBV2|.
CASTWDGSMEKLFF
TGTGCCAGCACTTGGGACGGCTCGATGGAAAAACTGTTTTTT
>TRBJ2-5|TRBD1|TRBV19|.
CASSPLPGTGGETQYF
TGTGCCAGTAGTCCCCTCCCCGGGACAGGGGGGGAGACCCAGTACTTC
>TRBJ2-7|TRBD1|TRBV2|.
CASMTGGSYEQYF
TGTGCCAGTATGACAGGGGGTTCCTACGAGCAGTACTTC
>TRBJ2-5|TRBD2|TRBV7-2|.
CASSFAGGSETQYF
TGTGCCAGCAGCTTTGCGGGGGGCTCAGAGACCCAGTACTTC
>TRBJ2-5|TRBD2|TRBV19|.
CASSASRGGYQETQYF
TGTGCCAGTAGTGCCTCCCGGGGGGGGTACCAGGAGACCCAGTACTTC
>TRBJ1-2|TRBD1|TRBV7-3|.
CASSLGQGRDGYTF
TGTGCCAGCAGCTTAGGACAGGGTAGAGATGGCTACACCTTC
>TRBJ2-3|.|TRBV10-3|few
CAIRDSKATQYF
TGTGCCATCAGGGACAGCAAGGCTACGCAGTATTTT
>TRBJ1-2|.|TRBV6-1|few
CASSEGTVGGYTF
TGTGCCAGCAGTGAAGGAACAGTAGGCGGCTACACCTTC
>TRBJ1-1|.|TRBV5-1|few
CASANRNTEAFF
TGCGCCAGCGCTAACAGGAACACTGAAGCTTTCTTT
>TRBJ2-5|TRBD2|TRBV4-2|once
CASSQDRSGGREETQYF
TGTGCCAGCAGCCAAGATCGGAGCGGGGGTCGGGAAGAGACCCAGTACTTC
>TRBJ1-5|.|TRBV19|.
CASSRTREGQPQHF
TGTGCCAGTAGCAGAACCAGGGAGGGTCAGCCCCAGCATTTT
>TRBJ1-2|TRBD1|TRBV19|.
CASSDIRTGDRGYTF
TGTGCCAGTAGTGATATACGAACAGGGGACAGAGGCTACACCTTC
>TRBJ2-5|TRBD1|TRBV7-2|.
CASSLGTGRETQYF
TGTGCCAGCAGCTTGGGGACAGGGAGAGAGACCCAGTACTTC
>TRBJ2-1|.|TRBV5-6|.
CASSFVVLEASEDGEQFF
TGTGCCAGCAGCTTCGTTGTGTTAGAGGCCTCAGAGGATGGTGAGCAGTTCTTC